A selection of T cell receptor beta chains follows, all from one sample in a study of neurological immune-mediated disorders. TCRdb passed the 5' RACE reads through MiXCR, listing each CDR3 protein once. The sample holds approximately 68,000 distinct CDR3 sequences, approximately 5% seen once. Sequencing used PBMCs. The origin of the receptors is a woman aged 70-85 years with multiple sclerosis. Each CDR3 is given with its conserved first and last residue. Fields, in order: CDR3 length, V gene, CDR3 protein.

16 | TRBV11-2 | CASSYSSGTGLNGYTF
18 | TRBV6-5 | CASSYSMLGLAGVNEQFF
15 | TRBV5-1 | CASSFEAGGPNEQFF
16 | TRBV4-1 | CASSQGGILPVDEQFF
12 | TRBV7-9 | CASSFSRAEAFF
14 | TRBV15 | CATGGSVGKNIQYF
14 | TRBV20-1 | CSAPRAGGDNEQFF
16 | TRBV3-1 | CASSQGYTGATTEAFF
15 | TRBV7-3 | CASSFTSVSTDTQYF
18 | TRBV5-8 | CASSLTGFSQGGNQPQHF
13 | TRBV9 | CASGGQGAWGYTF
15 | TRBV6-6 | CASTLARGSENIQYF
15 | TRBV20-1 | CSAQTSGRNRGEQYF
14 | TRBV6-5 | CASRDAGGGETQYF
15 | TRBV10-3 | CAISGSGRTDNEQFF
17 | TRBV3-1 | CASSQRTGVKETEKLFF
15 | TRBV4-2 | CASSQAPPDRVWAFF
16 | TRBV20-1 | CSAREQKKRGDTEAFF
14 | TRBV12-3/TRBV12-4 | CATHRAFSGNTIYF
14 | TRBV7-8 | CASSPQGFGNTIYF
13 | TRBV5-1 | CASSSPPQETQYF
15 | TRBV4-1 | CASSQDRMLNYGYTF
14 | TRBV5-1 | CASKWGAGVNEQFF
17 | TRBV7-6 | CASSSRTTSNSYNEQFF
17 | TRBV7-2 | CASSGDLEAVHTDTQYF
15 | TRBV18 | CASSPALGRYTEAFF
12 | TRBV29-1 | CSVEDISYEQYF
16 | TRBV9 | CVSSVKAALTTGELFF
16 | TRBV7-2 | CASSSEPGLATDTQYF
17 | TRBV20-1 | CSAREAALAGWGQPQHF
14 | TRBV6-5 | CASRTGFGNQPQHF
17 | TRBV3-1 | CASSQEGGIILTGELFF
14 | TRBV12-3/TRBV12-4 | CASSLGGGTDTQYF
13 | TRBV2 | CASSDSRGARQYF
13 | TRBV7-2 | CASSLTMNTEAFF
12 | TRBV5-1 | CASRERGTEAFF
17 | TRBV5-1 | CASSSTGRLRSTDTQYF
13 | TRBV6-2/TRBV6-3 | CASSTPYIDEQFF
15 | TRBV20-1 | CSAREAGGGTGELFF
14 | TRBV20-1 | CSAHRGGGTDTQYF
16 | TRBV4-1 | CASSQGGITGNQPQHF
13 | TRBV5-1 | CASSRGTSDTQYF
15 | TRBV5-1 | CASRTGTSSYNEQFF
14 | TRBV7-2 | CASSPGASGEGQYF
17 | TRBV5-8 | CASSSSGTSGNTGELFF